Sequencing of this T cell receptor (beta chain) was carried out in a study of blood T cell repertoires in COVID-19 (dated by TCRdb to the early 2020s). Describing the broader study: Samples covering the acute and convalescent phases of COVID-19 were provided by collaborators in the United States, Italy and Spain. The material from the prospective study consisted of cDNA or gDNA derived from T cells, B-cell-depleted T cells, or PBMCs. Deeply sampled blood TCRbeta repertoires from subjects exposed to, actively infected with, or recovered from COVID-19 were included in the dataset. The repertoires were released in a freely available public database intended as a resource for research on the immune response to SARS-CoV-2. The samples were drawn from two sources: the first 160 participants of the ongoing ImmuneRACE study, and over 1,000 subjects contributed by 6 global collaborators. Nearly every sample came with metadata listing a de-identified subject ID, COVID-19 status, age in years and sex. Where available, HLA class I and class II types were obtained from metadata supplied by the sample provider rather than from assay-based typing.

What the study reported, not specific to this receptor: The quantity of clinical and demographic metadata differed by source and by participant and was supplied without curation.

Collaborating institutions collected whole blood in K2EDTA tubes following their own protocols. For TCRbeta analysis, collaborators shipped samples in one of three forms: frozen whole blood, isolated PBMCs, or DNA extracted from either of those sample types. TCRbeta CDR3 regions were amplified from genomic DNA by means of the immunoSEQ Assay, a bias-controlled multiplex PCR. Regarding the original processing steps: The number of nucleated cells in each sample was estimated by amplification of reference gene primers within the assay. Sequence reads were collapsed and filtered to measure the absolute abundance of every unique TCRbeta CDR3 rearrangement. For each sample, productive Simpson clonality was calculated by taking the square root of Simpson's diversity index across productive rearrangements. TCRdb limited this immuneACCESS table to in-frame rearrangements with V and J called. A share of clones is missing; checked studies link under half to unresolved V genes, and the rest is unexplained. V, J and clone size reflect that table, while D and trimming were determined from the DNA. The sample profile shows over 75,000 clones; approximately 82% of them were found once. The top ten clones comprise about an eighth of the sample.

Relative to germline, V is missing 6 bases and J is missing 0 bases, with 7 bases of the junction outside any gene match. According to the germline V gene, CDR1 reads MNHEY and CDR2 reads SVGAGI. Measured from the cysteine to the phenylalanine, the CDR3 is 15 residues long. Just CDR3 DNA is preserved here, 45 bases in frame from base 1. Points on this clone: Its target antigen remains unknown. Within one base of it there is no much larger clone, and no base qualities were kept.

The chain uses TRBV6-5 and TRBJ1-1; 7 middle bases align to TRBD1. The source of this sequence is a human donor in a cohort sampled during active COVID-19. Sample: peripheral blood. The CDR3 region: CASRVQGFMNTEAFF. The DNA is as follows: TGTGCCAGCAGGGTACAGGGGTTTATGAACACTGAAGCTTTCTTT.